This is a list of T cell receptor beta chains from one sample in a study of high-grade serous ovarian cancer treatment subgroups. Only in-frame clones appear in the TCRdb table, and some are missing; sequencing was by immunoSEQ multiplex PCR. This repertoire shows nearly 8,000 clones, just over 70% found once; its top ten account for around 6%. Specimen: tumor tissue. All receptors derive from a human donor with high-grade serous ovarian cancer. Both conserved end residues are trimmed from each CDR3. Each record gives: V gene, clone size, J gene, CDR3 length, CDR3 protein. The listing skips clone size in some rows; elsewhere it reads once, few, many or a size class.

TRBV11-3	NA	TRBJ1-4	12	ASKGGPTNEKLF
TRBV5-1	once	TRBJ2-7	14	ASSLGGTLLTYEQY
TRBV7-3	NA	TRBJ2-5	14	ASSLGRDTGKETQY
TRBV7-2	NA	TRBJ2-2	12	ASRQRVDTGELF
TRBV27	NA	TRBJ2-1	12	ASSLGREYNEQF
TRBV27	NA	TRBJ2-1	12	ASSQTWRGDEQF
TRBV5-1	once	TRBJ2-7	13	ASSLAPGNSYEQY
TRBV6-5	NA	TRBJ1-2	12	ASSSQGPGYGYT
TRBV6-6	NA	TRBJ2-1	13	ASSYGVRALNEQF
TRBV6-5	few	TRBJ2-7	13	ASSYARGRSYEQY
TRBV4-2	NA	TRBJ1-3	15	ASSQEPHRGPGNTIY
TRBV18	NA	TRBJ2-5	16	ASSPVAGAPRGQETQY
TRBV28	NA	TRBJ2-7	13	ASSLFVQPYYEQY
TRBV7-3	NA	NA	17	ASSLKPQGAGTRIYEQY
TRBV19	NA	TRBJ1-2	13	ASSIVRQGLHGYT
TRBV10-3	once	TRBJ1-2	14	AISQDRTRSKDGYT
TRBV10-3	NA	TRBJ1-5	13	AISKTVTSNQPQH
TRBV5-1	NA	TRBJ2-1	14	ASSSGPGQGADEQF
TRBV18	NA	TRBJ1-2	12	ASSAGGLNYGYT
TRBV2	NA	TRBJ2-3	14	ASQREGYVGTDTQY
TRBV7-9	NA	NA	14	ASSLVRASGSYEQY
TRBV27	NA	TRBJ2-2	11	ASSLWDTGELF
TRBV5-1	medium-sized	TRBJ2-3	14	ASSWTSGRVTDTQY
TRBV10-1	NA	TRBJ2-5	10	ASSESGETQY
TRBV9	NA	TRBJ2-3	15	ASSARFSGSGTDTQY
TRBV19	medium-sized	TRBJ1-5	9	AGGYYQPQH
TRBV30	NA	TRBJ1-2	11	AWSVFGAGLYT